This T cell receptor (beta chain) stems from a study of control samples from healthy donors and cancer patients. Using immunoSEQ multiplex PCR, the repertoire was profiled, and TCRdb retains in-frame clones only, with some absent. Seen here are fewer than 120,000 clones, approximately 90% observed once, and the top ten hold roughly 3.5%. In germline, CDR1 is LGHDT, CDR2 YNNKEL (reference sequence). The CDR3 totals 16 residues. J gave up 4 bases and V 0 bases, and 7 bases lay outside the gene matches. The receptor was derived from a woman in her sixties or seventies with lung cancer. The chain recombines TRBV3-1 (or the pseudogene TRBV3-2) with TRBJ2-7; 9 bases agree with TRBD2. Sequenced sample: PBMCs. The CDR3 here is CASSQDSGSLSYEQYF. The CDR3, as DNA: TGTGCCAGCAGCCAAGATAGCGGGAGTCTGTCGTACGAGCAGTACTTC.